This T cell receptor (beta chain) was recovered during a study of control samples from healthy donors and cancer patients. The CDR3 sequence is 15 residues long. The V gene lost 3 bases and the J gene lost 4 bases, with 16 bases spanning the gap. Germline CDR1 reads SGHKS; CDR2 reads YYEKEE (reference sequence). Assay: immunoSEQ multiplex PCR; the TCRdb copy retains only in-frame clones and omits some. This sample has about 140,000 clones, with roughly 90% found just once. The chain joins TRBV5-5 to TRBJ2-5; the D gene could be TRBD1 or TRBD2 (6 bases each). This receptor was taken from a young man in good health. The source material was blood. The CDR3 DNA sequence: TGTGCCAGCAGCTCTTTGTGGGGGGCGGGAGAGACCCAGTACTTC. This translates into CASSSLWGAGETQYF.